Listed below are T cell receptor beta chains from one sample, sequenced in a study of shared clonotypes between healthy human individuals. Method: immunoSEQ multiplex PCR; TCRdb's copy keeps in-frame clones and lacks some. Here the sample spans hundreds of thousands of clones, 90% to 95% being singletons. Sequencing was carried out using naive CD8+ T cells sorted from blood. These receptors came from a man in his thirties or forties in good health. Each CDR3 is given with its conserved first and last residue. D genes are given only for firm matches. Not all rows give a size; the values are once, few, many and, for expanded clones, a class.

cdr3_aa | cdr3_nt | j_call | clone_size | v_call | d_call
CSVGLGTGAYEQYF | TGCAGCGTTGGCCTCGGGACAGGGGCCTACGAGCAGTACTTC | TRBJ2-7 | few | TRBV29-1 | TRBD1
CASSHQAGASYNEQFF | TGTGCCAGCAGCCACCAAGCGGGGGCCTCCTACAATGAGCAGTTCTTC | TRBJ2-1 | . | TRBV7-8 | TRBD2
CASSAGLWLDEQFF | TGTGCCAGCAGCGCGGGACTATGGTTGGATGAGCAGTTCTTC | TRBJ2-1 | . | TRBV27 | TRBD2
CASSLGASGAFF | TGTGCCAGCAGCTTAGGGGCATCCGGGGCTTTCTTT | TRBJ1-1 | . | TRBV11-2 | .
CASSLWGLDNEQFF | TGTGCCAGCAGCTTATGGGGACTCGACAATGAGCAGTTCTTC | TRBJ2-1 | . | TRBV7-6 | .
CASSYRNREDEQYF | TGTGCCAGCAGCTATAGGAACCGAGAAGACGAGCAGTACTTC | TRBJ2-7 | . | TRBV5-5 | .
CAISESGVDEQFF | TGTGCCATCAGTGAGTCGGGGGTGGATGAGCAGTTCTTC | TRBJ2-1 | . | TRBV10-3 | .
CASSFSGTLSNQPQHF | TGTGCCAGCAGTTTCTCCGGGACACTTAGCAATCAGCCCCAGCATTTT | TRBJ1-5 | . | TRBV27 | .
CASSTRAYEQYF | TGTGCCAGCAGCACCAGGGCCTACGAGCAGTACTTC | TRBJ2-7 | . | TRBV5-5 | .
CASSLGLTYGYTF | TGTGCCAGCAGCTTAGGGCTGACCTATGGCTACACCTTC | TRBJ1-2 | . | TRBV7-9 | .
CASSPRVFSGTDTQYF | TGTGCCAGCTCACCACGGGTCTTCTCCGGCACAGATACGCAGTATTTT | TRBJ2-3 | . | TRBV18 | .
CASRLGGGSEQYF | TGTGCCAGCAGATTAGGCGGAGGGAGCGAGCAGTACTTC | TRBJ2-7 | . | TRBV11-2 | .
CASSYGTGVTEQYF | TGCGCCAGCAGCTACGGGACAGGGGTCACCGAGCAGTACTTC | TRBJ2-7 | . | TRBV5-1 | TRBD1
CASRSGTDSYEQYF | TGTGCCAGCCGATCCGGGACAGATTCCTACGAGCAGTACTTC | TRBJ2-7 | . | TRBV5-6 | TRBD1
CAWFTGNGYTF | TGTGCCTGGTTTACGGGGAACGGCTACACCTTC | TRBJ1-2 | . | TRBV30 | .